This TCR beta chain appears in the sequencing data of a study of blood T cell repertoires in COVID-19. The repertoire was sequenced with immunoSEQ multiplex PCR; TCRdb's copy has only in-frame clones and lacks some. The sample includes 70,000 to 95,000 clones, about 89% of them seen just once. V dropped 4 bases and J dropped 0 bases, with 17 bases sitting between them. The CDR3 totals 16 residues. Germline CDR1 is GTSNPN and CDR2 is SVGIG (reference sequence). V usage is TRBV30 and J usage is TRBJ2-3; D is ambiguous. Sequencing input: peripheral blood. This receptor was identified in a man aged 45 to 65 with COVID-19, enrolled during active disease. The CDR3 DNA reads TGTGCCTGGACCAAAAACGTACTATCTAGCACAGATACGCAGTATTTT. It is translated as CAWTKNVLSSTDTQYF. The variable domain in full, completed from reference TRBV30 and TRBJ2-3, reads SQTIHQWPATLVQPVGSPLSLECTVEGTSNPNLYWYRQAAGRGLQLLFYSVGIGQISSEVPQNLSASRPQDRQFILSSKKLLLSDSGFYLCAWTKNVLSSTDTQYFGPGTRLTVL.